The rows below give T cell receptor beta chains drawn from one sample of a study of beta chain features in type 1 diabetes. Only in-frame clones appear in the TCRdb table, and some are missing; sequencing was by immunoSEQ multiplex PCR. The data hold 300,000 to 350,000 clones, with 12% to 15% observed a single time. Sequencing was carried out using central memory CD4+ T cells from blood. The source of these receptors is a man aged 30 to 45 in good health. The CDR3 runs from the conserved cysteine through the conserved F or W. A D gene is named only where the DNA matches it firmly. The size of a clone is reported for some rows only, either as once, few or many, or as a class for expanded clones.

clone_size: .
j_call: TRBJ1-4
d_call: .
v_call: TRBV6-1
cdr3_aa: CASSRTAGTPEKLFF
cdr3_nt: TGTGCCAGCAGTCGAACTGCCGGGACCCCTGAAAAACTGTTTTTT

clone_size: few
j_call: TRBJ1-4
d_call: TRBD1
v_call: TRBV29-1
cdr3_aa: CSVGTGGEKLFF
cdr3_nt: TGCAGCGTTGGGACAGGAGGAGAAAAACTGTTTTTT

clone_size: few
j_call: TRBJ2-7
d_call: TRBD1
v_call: TRBV18
cdr3_aa: CASSSGTAYEQYF
cdr3_nt: TGTGCCAGCTCGTCCGGGACAGCCTACGAGCAGTACTTC

clone_size: .
j_call: TRBJ2-3
d_call: .
v_call: TRBV7-2
cdr3_aa: CASSLPAATDTQYF
cdr3_nt: TGTGCCAGCAGCTTACCGGCGGCAACAGATACGCAGTATTTT

clone_size: few
j_call: TRBJ1-2
d_call: TRBD1
v_call: TRBV7-4
cdr3_aa: CASSCDRGTF
cdr3_nt: TGTGCCAGCAGCTGTGACAGGGGCACCTTC

clone_size: once
j_call: TRBJ1-6
d_call: .
v_call: TRBV5-6
cdr3_aa: CASSSTVPPLHF
cdr3_nt: TGTGCCAGCAGCTCGACAGTTCCACCCCTCCACTTT

clone_size: few
j_call: TRBJ2-5
d_call: .
v_call: TRBV7-7
cdr3_aa: CASSLGPRGTVETQYF
cdr3_nt: TGTGCCAGCAGCTTGGGCCCTCGCGGGACTGTAGAGACCCAGTACTTC

clone_size: few
j_call: TRBJ2-3
d_call: TRBD1
v_call: TRBV5-4
cdr3_aa: CASSLDRGTDTQYF
cdr3_nt: TGTGCCAGCAGCCTTGACAGGGGCACAGATACGCAGTATTTT

clone_size: few
j_call: TRBJ2-6
d_call: .
v_call: TRBV7-7
cdr3_aa: CASSSGANVLTF
cdr3_nt: TGTGCCAGTTCGTCCGGGGCCAACGTCCTGACTTTC

clone_size: .
j_call: TRBJ2-7
d_call: .
v_call: TRBV20-1
cdr3_aa: CSASDPHEQYF
cdr3_nt: TGCAGTGCTTCGGATCCCCACGAGCAGTACTTC

clone_size: few
j_call: TRBJ1-6
d_call: TRBD1
v_call: TRBV19
cdr3_aa: CASSPGQGHSPLHF
cdr3_nt: TGTGCCAGTAGCCCTGGACAGGGACATTCACCCCTCCACTTT

clone_size: few
j_call: TRBJ2-3
d_call: .
v_call: TRBV6-5
cdr3_aa: CASSYGRGADTQYF
cdr3_nt: TGTGCCAGCAGTTACGGGAGAGGAGCAGATACGCAGTATTTT

clone_size: .
j_call: TRBJ2-3
d_call: .
v_call: TRBV15
cdr3_aa: CATSRDRQWLTDTQYF
cdr3_nt: TGTGCCACCAGCAGAGATCGGCAGTGGTTGACAGATACGCAGTATTTT

clone_size: .
j_call: TRBJ2-3
d_call: TRBD1
v_call: TRBV10-3
cdr3_aa: CANRQGTTDTQYF
cdr3_nt: TGTGCCAACCGACAGGGGACCACAGATACGCAGTATTTT

clone_size: .
j_call: TRBJ1-1
d_call: TRBD1
v_call: TRBV7-2
cdr3_aa: CASSFQTGRTEAFF
cdr3_nt: TGTGCCAGCAGCTTCCAGACAGGGCGGACTGAAGCTTTCTTT

clone_size: many
j_call: TRBJ2-6
d_call: .
v_call: TRBV11-2
cdr3_aa: CASSLRLSGANVLTF
cdr3_nt: TGTGCCAGCAGCCTCAGGCTTTCTGGGGCCAACGTCCTGACTTTC

clone_size: .
j_call: TRBJ2-7
d_call: .
v_call: TRBV5-6
cdr3_aa: CASSLGQTRSVYEQYF
cdr3_nt: TGTGCCAGCAGCTTGGGTCAGACCCGATCGGTGTACGAGCAGTACTTC

clone_size: .
j_call: TRBJ2-6
d_call: TRBD1
v_call: TRBV5-4
cdr3_aa: CASSLGFRQGAGGANVLTF
cdr3_nt: TGTGCCAGCAGCTTGGGCTTTCGGCAGGGGGCTGGTGGGGCCAACGTCCTGACTTTC

clone_size: .
j_call: TRBJ1-3
d_call: .
v_call: TRBV11-1
cdr3_aa: CASSLGGAGNTIYF
cdr3_nt: TGTGCCAGCAGCTTAGGAGGCGCCGGAAACACCATATATTTT

clone_size: .
j_call: TRBJ2-2
d_call: .
v_call: TRBV7-8
cdr3_aa: CASSTYANTGELFF
cdr3_nt: TGTGCCAGCAGCACCTACGCGAACACCGGGGAGCTGTTTTTT

clone_size: .
j_call: TRBJ2-1
d_call: TRBD1
v_call: TRBV6-5
cdr3_aa: CASTRDRVSYNEQFF
cdr3_nt: TGTGCCAGCACCAGGGACAGGGTCTCCTACAATGAGCAGTTCTTC

clone_size: .
j_call: TRBJ2-5
d_call: TRBD2
v_call: TRBV7-7
cdr3_aa: CASSLRASGSIETQYF
cdr3_nt: TGTGCCAGCAGCCTCAGGGCTAGCGGGAGCATTGAGACCCAGTACTTC

clone_size: .
j_call: TRBJ2-1
d_call: TRBD2
v_call: TRBV23-1
cdr3_aa: CASRLGLAGGKYNEQFF
cdr3_nt: TGCGCCAGCAGACTTGGACTAGCGGGCGGGAAATACAATGAGCAGTTCTTC

clone_size: few
j_call: TRBJ1-2
d_call: .
v_call: TRBV7-9
cdr3_aa: CASSLGQGQTRGYTF
cdr3_nt: TGTGCCAGCAGCTTAGGTCAGGGGCAGACGAGGGGCTACACCTTC

clone_size: few
j_call: TRBJ2-2
d_call: .
v_call: TRBV7-2
cdr3_aa: CASSRSGELFF
cdr3_nt: TGTGCCAGCAGCCGGAGCGGGGAGCTGTTTTTT

clone_size: .
j_call: TRBJ2-3
d_call: TRBD1
v_call: TRBV6-5
cdr3_aa: CASRQGGADTQYF
cdr3_nt: TGTGCCAGCAGGCAAGGGGGCGCAGATACGCAGTATTTT

clone_size: few
j_call: TRBJ1-1
d_call: .
v_call: TRBV10-2
cdr3_aa: CASRSMEDTEAFF
cdr3_nt: TGCGCCAGCAGATCGATGGAGGACACTGAAGCTTTCTTT

clone_size: few
j_call: TRBJ2-5
d_call: TRBD2
v_call: TRBV7-2
cdr3_aa: CASSSRLAGGLETQYF
cdr3_nt: TGTGCCAGCAGCTCGAGACTAGCGGGGGGCCTAGAGACCCAGTACTTC

clone_size: .
j_call: TRBJ1-5
d_call: .
v_call: TRBV7-9
cdr3_aa: CASSLAGGAGQPQHF
cdr3_nt: TGTGCCAGCAGCTTAGCGGGGGGGGCCGGCCAGCCCCAGCATTTT

clone_size: few
j_call: TRBJ1-1
d_call: .
v_call: TRBV7-9
cdr3_aa: CASNQPGNTEAFF
cdr3_nt: TGTGCCAGCAACCAGCCGGGGAACACTGAAGCTTTCTTT

clone_size: .
j_call: TRBJ2-1
d_call: .
v_call: TRBV11-3
cdr3_aa: CASRGFHEQFF
cdr3_nt: TGTGCCAGCAGGGGTTTCCATGAGCAGTTCTTC

clone_size: few
j_call: TRBJ1-5
d_call: .
v_call: TRBV18
cdr3_aa: CASSPISGGASGNQPQHF
cdr3_nt: TGTGCCAGCTCACCGATTAGTGGCGGGGCGTCAGGCAATCAGCCCCAGCATTTT

clone_size: .
j_call: TRBJ2-5
d_call: TRBD2
v_call: TRBV19
cdr3_aa: CASRERGGDGETQYF
cdr3_nt: TGTGCCAGTAGAGAGCGGGGGGGCGATGGGGAGACCCAGTACTTC

clone_size: .
j_call: TRBJ2-1
d_call: .
v_call: TRBV7-8
cdr3_aa: CASSLGREYNEQFF
cdr3_nt: TGTGCCAGCAGCTTAGGACGGGAGTACAATGAGCAGTTCTTC

clone_size: .
j_call: TRBJ2-7
d_call: .
v_call: TRBV10-2
cdr3_aa: CASTRGESYEQYF
cdr3_nt: TGCGCCAGCACTCGAGGGGAGAGCTACGAGCAGTACTTC

clone_size: few
j_call: TRBJ1-4
d_call: .
v_call: TRBV6-1
cdr3_aa: CASRGWGTNEKLFF
cdr3_nt: TGTGCCAGCCGAGGATGGGGAACTAATGAAAAACTGTTTTTT

clone_size: few
j_call: TRBJ2-2
d_call: TRBD1
v_call: TRBV18
cdr3_aa: CASSLQGANTGELFF
cdr3_nt: TGTGCCAGCTCACTACAGGGGGCGAACACCGGGGAGCTGTTTTTT

clone_size: few
j_call: TRBJ1-5
d_call: .
v_call: TRBV7-2
cdr3_aa: CASSPYGRGALPQHF
cdr3_nt: TGTGCCAGCAGCCCATACGGGAGAGGCGCGTTGCCCCAGCATTTT

clone_size: .
j_call: TRBJ1-1
d_call: .
v_call: TRBV29-1
cdr3_aa: CSVEQGWSTEAFF
cdr3_nt: TGCAGCGTTGAACAAGGGTGGAGCACTGAAGCTTTCTTT